This entry is about one T cell receptor beta chain. Antigen unknown. The genes and germline here are from mouse. The read terminates 4 residues ahead of where the CDR3 ends, so the germline J gene completes it. Distinct nucleotide sequences in the sample also encode this CDR3. Germline CDR1 NSHNY, CDR2 SYGAGN. The CDR3 length is 12 residues. The entry originates in a study of CD8+ T cells in alopecia areata. Study in general: Donor skin was harvested from roughly 6-13-month-old C3H/HeJ mice with spontaneous alopecia and grafted onto 7-10-week-old female C3H/HeJ recipients.

Sorting used CD4, CD8alpha, NKG2D, NKG2ACE and other markers on pooled cutaneous lymph node cells. Study results and limitations: The study also sequences resident alphabeta T cells of normal skin in scalp samples. Lesional tissue from the scalp (especially in alopecia totalis/universalis) showed higher clonality than normal scalp.

RNA, once extracted, was reverse transcribed into cDNA for use as the sequencing template. The repertoire was sequenced with immunoSEQ multiplex PCR; TCRdb's copy has only in-frame clones and lacks some. The data list 250,000 or so clones, none observed once; around 1.2% falls to the top ten. The source of this sequence is a C3H/HeJ mouse with alopecia areata. As its MHC haplotype, the strain has H2-k. V is TRBV13-1 and J is TRBJ2-7; D call uncertain. Source material: CD4+ T cells sorted from a lymph node. CDR3 DNA, as far as it was read: TGTGCCAGCAGTGATGAACTGTAT. It specifies CASSDELY. The entire CDR3 protein reads CASSDELYEQYF.